The 25 T cell receptor beta chains below come from one sample, sequenced in a study of cytomegalovirus exposure and HLA in healthy donors. The PCR had 60 Vbeta and 13 Jbeta primers. Libraries were prepared by immunoSEQ multiplex PCR; TCRdb keeps only in-frame clonotypes and omits some of them. This table holds around 150,000 clones, approximately 9% found once. Sequenced sample: PBMCs. These receptors were obtained from a woman aged 40 to 55 in good health and CMV-seropositive.

The genes are TRBV2 and TRBJ2-2; D gene uncertain. The CDR3 totals 15 residues. The V and J ends lost 3 bases and 5 bases respectively, with 13 bases between them. Germline loops: CDR1 SNHLY, CDR2 FYNNEI. The DNA for the CDR3 is TGTGCCAGCAGTGAGAGTGTGACGCGGACCGGGGAGCTGTTTTTT. Protein product: CASSESVTRTGELFF.

The chain recombines TRBV6-6 with TRBJ2-3; D is perhaps TRBD2 (7 bases). CDR3 size: 14 residues. Germline CDR1 reads MNHNY; CDR2 reads SVGAGI (reference sequence). Trimming shortened V by 6 bases and J by 4 bases, and 14 bases separated the two germline ends. CDR3 loop: CASRTGGPPDTQYF. In nucleotides, the CDR3 is TGTGCCAGCAGGACGGGGGGCCCCCCAGATACGCAGTATTTT.

This clone has just a few counts. The J gene is TRBJ1-5, the V gene TRBV6-6; a weak D match, TRBD1 (5 bases). The germline CDR1 and CDR2 sequences are MNHNY and SVGAGI (reference sequence). The germline V and J ends were trimmed by 3 bases and 4 bases, with 10 bases remaining between them. This CDR3 is 14 amino acids long. CDR3: CASSYLGVNQPQHF. The CDR3 coding sequence is TGTGCCAGCAGTTATCTAGGGGTTAATCAGCCCCAGCATTTT.

The genes are TRBV14 and TRBJ1-5; tentatively, D is TRBD1 (6 bases). Deletions cut 8 bases from V and 11 bases from J, with 25 bases between. The CDR3 covers 15 residues. CDR1 is SGHDN and CDR2 is FVKESK in the germline V gene. CDR3 region: CASGHRVYKRVAQHF. CDR3 nucleotides: TGTGCCAGCGGACACAGGGTCTACAAACGGGTAGCCCAGCATTTT.

This clone was detected only a few times. The CDR3 region has the DNA TGTGCCAGTAGTACGCGAACCGGGACAGGGCTGTGGAATGAGCAGTTCTTC. Its translation: CASSTRTGTGLWNEQFF. The V gene is TRBV19, the J gene TRBJ2-1, with TRBD1 matching over 9 bases. With V trimmed by 4 bases and J by 7 bases, 14 bases remained unmatched. The CDR3 runs to 17 residues. Germline V CDR1 and CDR2: LNHDA, SQIVND (reference sequence).

This clone was counted a few times. The chain carries TRBV28 and TRBJ2-7; the match to TRBD1 covers 9 bases. The J segment lost 0 bases and the V segment lost 5 bases, leaving 5 bases of the junction unmatched. CDR3 length: 15 amino acids. Germline CDR1 is MDHEN and CDR2 is SYDVKM. As DNA, the CDR3 is TGTGCCAGCAGTCTCGGACAGGGGTTCTCCTACGAGCAGTACTTC. Its translation: CASSLGQGFSYEQYF.

This clone was picked up a small number of times. The V gene is TRBV2, the J gene TRBJ2-2; TRBD2 agrees at 13 bases. Germline V lookup: CDR1 SNHLY, CDR2 FYNNEI. Trimming took 5 bases from V and 0 from J; bases not matched to a gene: 3. The CDR3 is 17 amino acids. The chain's CDR3 is CASSTGTSGTNTGELFF. The DNA of the CDR3 is TGTGCCAGCAGTACCGGGACTAGCGGGACGAACACCGGGGAGCTGTTTTTT.

The genes are TRBV5-6 and TRBJ1-1; 7 bases are shared with TRBD1. The V gene's germline CDR1 is SGHDT and CDR2 YYEEEE. The CDR3 length is 15 residues. J gave up 4 bases and V 3 bases, and 9 bases lay outside the gene matches. DNA for the CDR3: TGTGCCAGCAGCTCCTTGACAGGGCCAATCACTGAAGCTTTCTTT. It codes for CASSSLTGPITEAFF.

This rearrangement joins TRBV6-1 to TRBJ2-7; perhaps TRBD1 as D (6 bases). Per germline, CDR1 MNHNS and CDR2 SASEGT. V gave up 1 base and J gave up 2 bases, with 12 bases separating them. The CDR3 length is 15 residues. CDR3 bases: TGTGCCAGCAGTGAAGGGCAGGGGTCCACCTACGAGCAGTACTTC. Its protein product is CASSEGQGSTYEQYF.

V is TRBV4-3 and J is TRBJ2-7, with D perhaps TRBD1 (5 bases). Germline CDR1 and CDR2: LGHNA and YSLEER. V dropped 1 base and J dropped 0 bases, with 10 bases sitting between them. This CDR3 comprises 15 residues. The CDR3 spells CASSQGQSSSYEQYF. CDR3 nucleotides: TGCGCCAGCAGCCAAGGACAGAGTAGCTCCTACGAGCAGTACTTC.

This chain links TRBV5-1 with TRBJ2-3; D possibly corresponds to TRBD2 (5 bases). V was cut by 1 base and J by 0 bases, with 9 bases left in between. The CDR3 runs 15 residues. Germline lookup yields CDR1 SGHRS and CDR2 YFSETQ. Here the CDR3 DNA reads TGCGCCAGCAGCTTGTTTTCGGGGAGCACAGATACGCAGTATTTT. Residues: CASSLFSGSTDTQYF.

This clone was detected only a few times. The gene calls are TRBV10-3 and TRBJ2-7; the match to TRBD1 covers 10 bases. The junction had 12 bases not matched to a gene; V was cut back by 7 bases and J by 3 bases. The CDR3 runs to 16 residues. Germline-derived CDR1 and CDR2 are ENHRY and SYGVKD. Here the CDR3 reads CAINGAADRGIYEQYF. The CDR3, as DNA: TGTGCCATCAACGGGGCAGCGGACAGGGGGATCTACGAGCAGTACTTC.

The chain recombines TRBV7-2 with TRBJ1-2; no definite D call. The CDR3 loop spans 12 amino acids. Per the germline V gene, CDR1 is SGHTA and CDR2 is FQGNSA. Trimming left V 1 base short and J 6 bases short, with 6 bases between. The CDR3 protein is CASSLVENGYTF. The CDR3 DNA reads TGTGCCAGCAGCTTAGTAGAGAATGGCTACACCTTC. Filled out from reference TRBV7-2 and TRBJ1-2, the complete variable domain reads GAGVSQSPSNKVTEKGKDVELRCDPISGHTALYWYRQSLGQGLEFLIYFQGNSAPDKSGLPSDRFSAERTGGSVSTLTIQRTQQEDSAVYLCASSLVENGYTFGSGTRLTVV.

This clone was observed a few times. The chain combines TRBV6-5 with TRBJ2-7; perhaps TRBD2 as D (5 bases). Germline lookup yields CDR1 MNHEY and CDR2 SVGAGI. This CDR3 spans 16 amino acids. V was clipped by 2 bases and J by 0 bases, with 14 bases between them. The CDR3 coding sequence is TGTGCCAGCAGTTACGCTTCGGGGATAGCCTCCTACGAGCAGTACTTC. Protein product: CASSYASGIASYEQYF.

Only a few counts were recorded for this clone. The V call is TRBV6-6, the J call TRBJ1-5; possible D gene TRBD1, 5 bases. Per the germline V gene, CDR1 is MNHNY and CDR2 is SVGAGI (reference sequence). V lost 5 bases, J lost 1 base, and 9 bases lay in between. The CDR3 is 14 amino acids. As DNA, the CDR3 is TGTGCCAGCAGTGACAGTATGAGCAATCAGCCCCAGCATTTT. Amino acid sequence: CASSDSMSNQPQHF.

V usage is TRBV11-3 and J usage is TRBJ2-2; 7 nucleotides match TRBD1. Trimming took 2 bases from V and 4 from J; bases not matched to a gene: 4. Germline CDR1 SGHNT, CDR2 YENEEA. This CDR3 has 15 amino acids. The CDR3 DNA reads as TGTGCCAGCAGCTTACGACAGGGCGGCACCGGGGAGCTGTTTTTT. This sequence encodes CASSLRQGGTGELFF.

The chain couples TRBV4-1 to TRBJ2-5; a weak D match, TRBD1 (6 bases). The germline V gene encodes CDR1 MGHRA and CDR2 YSYEKL. V was pared by 0 bases and J by 11 bases, with 19 bases between. The CDR3 is made up of 15 amino acids. CDR3 region: CASSQEGTRNMKQYF. CDR3 DNA sequence: TGCGCCAGCAGCCAAGAAGGGACACGTAATATGAAGCAGTACTTC.

The chain uses TRBV2 and TRBJ2-1, with TRBD2 matching over 8 bases. The germline V gene has CDR1 SNHLY and CDR2 FYNNEI. CDR3 length equals 14 residues. V lost 6 bases, J lost 5 bases, and 6 bases stayed unmatched. The chain's CDR3 is CASRGPGLDNEQFF. CDR3 sequence (DNA): TGTGCCAGCAGAGGCCCGGGACTAGACAATGAGCAGTTCTTC.

This clone was counted a few times. This chain uses TRBV11-2 with TRBJ1-6, with D tentatively TRBD1 (5 bases). The CDR3 consists of 15 residues. Trimming stripped 2 bases from V and 9 bases from J, with 14 bases between. Germline CDR1 SGHAT, CDR2 FQNNGV. CDR3 DNA sequence: TGTGCCAGCAGCTTAACTGACAGCGTTACTTCACCCCTCCACTTT. This translates into CASSLTDSVTSPLHF.

This chain joins TRBV18 and TRBJ1-1, with 8 bases identical to TRBD1. Looked up from germline, CDR1 is KGHSH and CDR2 is LQKENI. After removal of 0 bases from V and 3 bases from J, the junction contained 3 bases not matched to a gene. The CDR3 runs to 15 residues. CDR3 in amino acids: CASSPPTGEYTEAFF. CDR3 coding DNA: TGTGCCAGCTCACCACCGACAGGGGAGTACACTGAAGCTTTCTTT.

There are a few counts of this clone. The genes are TRBV6-5 and TRBJ2-2; TRBD2 agrees at 11 bases. This CDR3 is 14 amino acids long. Germline trimming cut 6 bases from V and 5 bases from J; bases unmatched to any gene: 2. Germline V gene sequence: CDR1 MNHEY, CDR2 SVGAGI. CDR3 nucleotides: TGTGCCAGCAGAATAGCGGGGGGGACCGGGGAGCTGTTTTTT. Translating it yields CASRIAGGTGELFF.

A few counts support this clone. The rearrangement joins TRBV6-5 to TRBJ2-7; TRBD1 matches at 12 bases. Germline lookup yields CDR1 MNHEY and CDR2 SVGAGI. The CDR3 consists of 15 residues. Unmatched junction bases numbered 9, after V lost 0 bases and J lost 12 bases. For the CDR3, the DNA is TGTGCCAGCAGTTACTCCGGGACAGGGGGCGCGACTCCGTACTTC. It specifies CASSYSGTGGATPYF.

This clone was seen a handful of times. The chain joins TRBV2 to TRBJ1-6; no firm D call. The CDR3 loop spans 14 amino acids. The V end was cut by 8 bases, the J end by 0 bases, with 8 bases between. The germline V gene encodes CDR1 SNHLY and CDR2 FYNNEI. The DNA for the CDR3 is TGTGCCAGCGCCGTCGGCTCCTATAATTCACCCCTCCACTTT. Protein product: CASAVGSYNSPLHF.

CDR3 amino acids: CASSMGGTGAGDTQYF. CDR3 bases: TGCGCCAGCAGCATGGGGGGGACTGGAGCAGGTGATACGCAGTATTTT. The chain recombines TRBV5-1 with TRBJ2-3, with 7 bases lining up with TRBD2. The CDR3 length is 16 residues. After removal of 4 bases from V and 6 bases from J, the junction contained 14 bases not matched to a gene. The germline V gene has CDR1 SGHRS and CDR2 YFSETQ.

The chain joins TRBV25-1 to TRBJ1-1; no reliable D call. Per the germline V gene, CDR1 is MGHDK and CDR2 is SYGVNS. The ends were cut back, 1 base at V and 3 bases at J, with 9 bases in the middle. The CDR3 has 14 residues. CDR3 nucleotides: TGTGCCAGCAGTGAATTGGGCAGAGACACTGAAGCTTTCTTT. Encoded protein: CASSELGRDTEAFF.